This T cell receptor (beta chain) is from a study of cytomegalovirus exposure and HLA in healthy donors. The CDR3 has 15 amino acids. V gave up 7 bases and J gave up 6 bases; unmatched junction bases: 10. CDR1 is SGHAT, CDR2 FQDESV, per germline (reference sequence). This table comes from immunoSEQ multiplex PCR, and its TCRdb copy is limited to in-frame clones, with some not included. This sample has around 140,000 clones, with roughly 90% found just once. This chain connects TRBV11-1 to TRBJ2-1; 9 bases line up with TRBD1. Sequenced input: PBMCs. The source of this sequence is a man younger than 35 in good health and CMV-seropositive. Here the CDR3 DNA reads TGTGCCAGCACTCAAACAGGGGGCGCCAGCAATGAGCAGTTCTTC. It translates to CASTQTGGASNEQFF.